This T cell receptor beta chain was identified during a study of PD-L1 blockade in urothelial cancer. Study at large: The year 2014 saw patients start atezolizumab, 1,200 mg intravenously every 3 weeks. As for prior chemotherapy regimens, patients had received 0 to 3. Blood analysis took place 3 weeks (second dose) and 6 weeks after treatment start. There were a median of around 140,000 T cells in blood samples.

There are 15 residues in the CDR3. Germline CDR1 reads MGHRA; CDR2 reads YSYEKL. Trimming cost V 5 bases and J 5 bases; bases outside gene matches: 5. Clones were read by immunoSEQ multiplex PCR, and TCRdb kept only the in-frame ones, dropping some. Counted here are 53,000 or so clones, around 89% occurring once; the ten biggest clones make up 2% to 3%. Noted time point: peripheral blood 6 weeks after treatment start. This TCR derives from a man between 60 and 75 years old with urothelial cancer. The J gene is TRBJ2-2, the V gene TRBV4-1, with 10 bases fitting TRBD1. The starting material was PBMCs, obtained around atezolizumab (anti-PD-L1) treatment. The CDR3 region is CASSSWTGGTGELFF. CDR3 DNA: TGCGCCAGCAGCTCATGGACAGGGGGAACCGGGGAGCTGTTTTTT.